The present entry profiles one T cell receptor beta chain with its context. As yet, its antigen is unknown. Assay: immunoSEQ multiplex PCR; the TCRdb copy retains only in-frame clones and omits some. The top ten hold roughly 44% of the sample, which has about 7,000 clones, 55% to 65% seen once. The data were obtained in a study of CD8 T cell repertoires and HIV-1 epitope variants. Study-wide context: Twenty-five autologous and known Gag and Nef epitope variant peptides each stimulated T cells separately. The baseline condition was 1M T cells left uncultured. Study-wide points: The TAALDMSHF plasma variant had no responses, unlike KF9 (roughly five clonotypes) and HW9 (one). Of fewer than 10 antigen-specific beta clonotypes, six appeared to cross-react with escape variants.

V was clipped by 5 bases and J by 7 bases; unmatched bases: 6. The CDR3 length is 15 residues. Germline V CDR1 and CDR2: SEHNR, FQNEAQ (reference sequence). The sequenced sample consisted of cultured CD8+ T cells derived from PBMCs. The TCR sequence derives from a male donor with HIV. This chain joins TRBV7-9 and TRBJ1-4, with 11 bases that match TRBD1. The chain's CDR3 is CASSLRTGGSEKLFF. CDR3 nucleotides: TGTGCCAGCAGCCTAAGGACAGGGGGCAGTGAAAAACTGTTTTTT.